The 5 T cell receptor beta chains listed next were all sequenced from one sample in a study of a mutant IDH1 vaccine in newly diagnosed glioma. These receptors' targets are unknown. Time point indicated: week 35, safety follow-up. In every dose of vaccine, 300 ug of mutant IDH1 20-mer peptide was given alongside topical imiquimod. Libraries were prepared by immunoSEQ multiplex PCR; TCRdb keeps only in-frame clonotypes and omits some of them. This sample has some 61,000 clones, with about four fifths found just once. This material consisted of PBMCs, taken from a glioma patient whose treatment included an IDH1 peptide vaccine. The receptors originated from a young man with glioma.

The chain combines TRBV7-2 with TRBJ2-3, with 9 bases that match TRBD1. Germline loops: CDR1 SGHTA, CDR2 FQGNSA. Unmatched junction bases numbered 5, after V lost 3 bases and J lost 1 base. The CDR3 spans 16 residues. CDR3 in amino acids: CASSLVRQGGTDTQYF. The CDR3 region has the DNA TGTGCCAGCAGCTTGGTCCGACAGGGGGGCACAGATACGCAGTATTTT.

A single count supports this clone. The chain combines TRBV4-3 with TRBJ2-3; 14 nucleotides agree with TRBD2. Germline values: CDR1 LGHNA, CDR2 YSLEER. J lost 0 bases, V lost 2 bases, and 4 bases had no gene match. CDR3 length equals 18 residues. CDR3 coding DNA: TGCGCCAGCAGCCAATTTGGGACTAGCGGGGGAAGCACAGATACGCAGTATTTT. It is translated as CASSQFGTSGGSTDTQYF.

CDR3 protein: CASSGGAVPYNEQFF. Here the CDR3 DNA reads TGTGCCAGCAGTGGGGGGGCCGTTCCCTACAATGAGCAGTTCTTC. The chain has TRBV28 and TRBJ2-1; a possible D gene is TRBD2 (7 bases). CDR3 length: 15 amino acids. Between the trimmed V and J ends, which lost 5 bases and 2 bases, there was a span of 13 bases. Per the germline V gene, CDR1 is MDHEN and CDR2 is SYDVKM.

The chain carries TRBV18 and TRBJ1-2, with D maybe TRBD1 (6 bases). The CDR3 has 13 amino acids. Trimming took off 3 bases at V and 5 bases at J, with 10 bases between the two ends. Germline assignment: CDR1 KGHSH and CDR2 LQKENI. CDR3 nucleotide sequence: TGTGCCAGCTCACCGGACAGAGGATATGGCTACACCTTC. As protein: CASSPDRGYGYTF.

This chain joins TRBV11-3 and TRBJ2-4; possible D gene TRBD1, 5 bases. The V end was cut by 3 bases, the J end by 0 bases, with 12 bases between. Germline V gene lookup returns CDR1 SGHNT and CDR2 YENEEA. The CDR3 length is 16 residues. CDR3 loop: CASSFYRFLAKNIQYF. The CDR3 coding sequence is TGTGCCAGCAGCTTTTACAGGTTCCTAGCCAAAAACATTCAGTACTTC.